These T cell receptor beta chains were read from a single sample in a study of long-term antiretroviral therapy in people with HIV. The protocol was immunoSEQ multiplex PCR, while the TCRdb copy is restricted to in-frame clones and leaves out a portion. Seen here are 38,000 or so clones, about 94% observed once, and the top ten hold approximately 2%. The input for sequencing was unsorted PBMCs, taken approximately 9.1 years after starting antiretroviral therapy. Receptor source: a man aged 25-45 years with HIV. The CDR3 runs from the conserved cysteine through the conserved F or W. Fields, in order: CDR3 protein, CDR3 DNA, V gene, J gene, D gene. The D gene is left open where the match is weak.

CDR3 protein: CASSLGPTGGLVGNTIYF; CDR3 DNA: TGCGCCAGCAGCTTGGGACCCACCGGAGGGCTCGTTGGAAACACCATATATTTT; V gene: TRBV5-1; J gene: TRBJ1-3; D gene: NA
CDR3 protein: CATSNGGSSYNEQFF; CDR3 DNA: TGTGCCACCAGCAATGGGGGAAGCTCCTACAATGAGCAGTTCTTC; V gene: TRBV15; J gene: TRBJ2-1; D gene: NA
CDR3 protein: CASKGGLGYGYTF; CDR3 DNA: TGTGCCAGCAAAGGGGGACTAGGCTATGGCTACACCTTC; V gene: TRBV5-6; J gene: TRBJ1-2; D gene: NA
CDR3 protein: CASSLVGASGNTIYF; CDR3 DNA: TGTGCCAGCAGCTTAGTTGGGGCATCTGGAAACACCATATATTTT; V gene: TRBV11-1; J gene: TRBJ1-3; D gene: NA
CDR3 protein: CASSVMGIYEQYF; CDR3 DNA: TGTGCCAGCAGCGTAATGGGGATCTACGAGCAGTACTTC; V gene: TRBV9; J gene: TRBJ2-7; D gene: NA
CDR3 protein: CASSLILAGGQETQYF; CDR3 DNA: TGCGCCAGCAGCCTGATACTAGCGGGGGGGCAAGAGACCCAGTACTTC; V gene: TRBV4-1; J gene: TRBJ2-5; D gene: TRBD2
CDR3 protein: CASSQTGNQPQHF; CDR3 DNA: TGTGCCAGCAGCCAGACAGGGAATCAGCCCCAGCATTTT; V gene: TRBV7-8; J gene: TRBJ1-5; D gene: TRBD1
CDR3 protein: CASSYKFGAHQPQHF; CDR3 DNA: TGTGCCAGCAGTTACAAGTTCGGGGCCCATCAGCCCCAGCATTTT; V gene: TRBV6-5; J gene: TRBJ1-5; D gene: NA
CDR3 protein: CASGRDRGWNQPQHF; CDR3 DNA: TGTGCCAGCGGAAGGGACAGGGGTTGGAATCAGCCCCAGCATTTT; V gene: TRBV7-8; J gene: TRBJ1-5; D gene: TRBD1
CDR3 protein: CASSLAAGRGNTEAFF; CDR3 DNA: TGTGCCAGCAGCTTGGCGGCAGGGCGGGGAAACACTGAAGCTTTCTTT; V gene: TRBV5-5; J gene: TRBJ1-1; D gene: NA
CDR3 protein: CASSFLRAPTDTQYF; CDR3 DNA: TGTGCCAGCAGTTTTTTGCGGGCCCCCACAGATACGCAGTATTTT; V gene: TRBV27; J gene: TRBJ2-3; D gene: NA
CDR3 protein: CASSVTPGGNYGYTF; CDR3 DNA: TGTGCCAGTAGTGTGACCCCAGGGGGCAACTATGGCTACACCTTC; V gene: TRBV19; J gene: TRBJ1-2; D gene: TRBD1
CDR3 protein: CASSLGLSSMNTEAFF; CDR3 DNA: TGTGCCAGCAGCTTAGGTTTGAGCAGTATGAACACTGAAGCTTTCTTT; V gene: TRBV7-9; J gene: TRBJ1-1; D gene: NA
CDR3 protein: CASSSTGTEAFF; CDR3 DNA: TGTGCCAGCAGCTCAACAGGGACTGAAGCTTTCTTT; V gene: TRBV7-9; J gene: TRBJ1-1; D gene: NA
CDR3 protein: CASSEGWLTFW; CDR3 DNA: TGTGCCAGCAGTGAAGGGTGGCTGACCTTTTGG; V gene: TRBV6-5; J gene: TRBJ1-1; D gene: NA
CDR3 protein: CASSLGITDSETQYF; CDR3 DNA: TGCGCCAGCAGCTTGGGGATAACAGATTCGGAGACCCAGTACTTC; V gene: TRBV5-1; J gene: TRBJ2-5; D gene: NA
CDR3 protein: CASSSSRGRGTEAFF; CDR3 DNA: TGTGCCAGCTCATCTTCCAGGGGGCGAGGAACTGAAGCTTTCTTT; V gene: TRBV18; J gene: TRBJ1-1; D gene: TRBD1
CDR3 protein: CASRPGTSGGSGETQYF; CDR3 DNA: TGCGCCAGCAGGCCCGGGACTAGCGGGGGCTCGGGGGAGACCCAGTACTTC; V gene: TRBV5-1; J gene: TRBJ2-5; D gene: TRBD2
CDR3 protein: CAIQGDTSTDTQYF; CDR3 DNA: TGTGCCATACAAGGGGATACTAGCACAGATACGCAGTATTTT; V gene: TRBV10-3; J gene: TRBJ2-3; D gene: NA
CDR3 protein: CASSDSATPDTQYF; CDR3 DNA: TGTGCCAGCAGTGACTCGGCGACGCCAGATACGCAGTATTTT; V gene: TRBV6-4; J gene: TRBJ2-3; D gene: NA
CDR3 protein: CASSLGGNEKLFF; CDR3 DNA: TGCGCCAGCAGCTTGGGCGGGAATGAAAAACTGTTTTTT; V gene: TRBV5-1; J gene: TRBJ1-4; D gene: NA
CDR3 protein: CASSFQGAAAEKLFF; CDR3 DNA: TGTGCCAGCAGCTTCCAGGGGGCAGCGGCTGAAAAACTGTTTTTT; V gene: TRBV5-6; J gene: TRBJ1-4; D gene: TRBD1